This T cell receptor beta chain was obtained from a study of shared clonotypes between healthy human individuals. Sequencing was performed with immunoSEQ multiplex PCR; in TCRdb, only in-frame clones are kept and a portion is missing. The sample shows a few million clones, approximately 93% of them seen only once. The V and J ends lost 7 bases and 2 bases respectively, with 8 bases between them. Per the germline V gene, CDR1 is LNHDA and CDR2 is SQIVND (reference sequence). The length of the CDR3 is 13 residues. The chain joins TRBV19 to TRBJ2-2, with D unclear. The sample consisted of naive CD4+ T cells from PBMCs. Subset described: CD45RA+ positively selected. The receptor comes from a man aged 18 to 30 in good health. Some clones in this sample may be carry-over from other donors' samples. The CDR3 nucleotides are TGTGCCAGTAAGGACGGTAACACCGGGGAGCTGTTTTTT. Protein product: CASKDGNTGELFF.